This TCR beta chain was profiled in a study of shared clonotypes between healthy human individuals. Background on the study: The cohort had two women and a few men, ages 18 to 49.

It was CD45RO-negative cells, positively selected for CCR7, that made up naive CD8 cells, with terminally differentiated effector memory CD45RA+ cells excluded. Sorted subsets were amplified in replicate PCRs using 200 ng DNA, 30,000 to 35,000 T cell genomes. Produced via immunoSEQ multiplex PCR; TCRdb's table is partial and in-frame only. Here the sample spans more than 500,000 clones, around 96% being singletons. Sequencing used naive CD8+ T cells sorted from blood. This receptor was obtained from a woman aged 25 to 39 in good health.

CDR3 sequence (DNA): TGTGCCAGCAGTTTATCCGGCTATCCAGGTTTTTACGAGCAGTACTTC. Protein: CASSLSGYPGFYEQYF. The chain carries TRBV27 and TRBJ2-5; D unresolved. The J call may be in error: the DNA end matches TRBJ2-7 better. Germline CDR1 reads MNHEY; CDR2 reads SMNVEV (reference sequence). This CDR3 comprises 16 residues.